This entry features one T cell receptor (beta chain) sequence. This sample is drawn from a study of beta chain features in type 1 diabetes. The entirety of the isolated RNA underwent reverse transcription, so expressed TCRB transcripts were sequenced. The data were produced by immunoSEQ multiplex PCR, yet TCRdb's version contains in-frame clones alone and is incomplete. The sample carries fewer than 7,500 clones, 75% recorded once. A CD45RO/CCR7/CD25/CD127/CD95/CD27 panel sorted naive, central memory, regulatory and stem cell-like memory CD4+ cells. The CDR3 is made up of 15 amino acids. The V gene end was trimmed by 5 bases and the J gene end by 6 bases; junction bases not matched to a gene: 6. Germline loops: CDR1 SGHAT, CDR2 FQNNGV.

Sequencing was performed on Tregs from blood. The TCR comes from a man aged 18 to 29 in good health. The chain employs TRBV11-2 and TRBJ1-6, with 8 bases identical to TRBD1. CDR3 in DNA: TGTGCCAGCAGCCGCCAGGGGGCCGTTAATTCACCCCTCCACTTT. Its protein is CASSRQGAVNSPLHF.